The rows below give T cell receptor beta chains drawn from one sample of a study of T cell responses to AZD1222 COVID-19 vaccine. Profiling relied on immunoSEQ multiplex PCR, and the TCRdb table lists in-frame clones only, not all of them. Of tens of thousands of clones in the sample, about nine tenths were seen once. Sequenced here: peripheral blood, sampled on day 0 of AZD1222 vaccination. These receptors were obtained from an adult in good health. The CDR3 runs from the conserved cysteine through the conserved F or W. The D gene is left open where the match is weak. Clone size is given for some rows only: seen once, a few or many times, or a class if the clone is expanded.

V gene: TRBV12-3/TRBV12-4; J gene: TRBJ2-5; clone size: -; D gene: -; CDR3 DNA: TGTGCCAGCAGCATAGGGGGGAGAGTGACCCAGTACTTC; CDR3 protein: CASSIGGRVTQYF
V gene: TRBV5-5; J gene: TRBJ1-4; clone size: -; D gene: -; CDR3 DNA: TGTGCCAGCAGCTTTCAGGGCCGTAATGAAAAACTGTTTTTT; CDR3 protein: CASSFQGRNEKLFF
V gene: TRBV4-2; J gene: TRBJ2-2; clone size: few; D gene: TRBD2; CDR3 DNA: TGTGCCAGCAGCCCATTAGCGGGGTGGACCGGGGAGCTGTTTTTT; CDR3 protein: CASSPLAGWTGELFF
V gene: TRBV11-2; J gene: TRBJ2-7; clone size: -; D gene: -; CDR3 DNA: TGTGCCAGCAGCTTAGGTCACAGCTCCTACGAGCAGTACTTC; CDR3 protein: CASSLGHSSYEQYF
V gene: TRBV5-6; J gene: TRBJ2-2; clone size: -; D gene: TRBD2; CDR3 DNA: TGTGCCAGCAGCGCTTTGACTAGCCTGAACACCGGGGAGCTGTTTTTT; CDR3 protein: CASSALTSLNTGELFF
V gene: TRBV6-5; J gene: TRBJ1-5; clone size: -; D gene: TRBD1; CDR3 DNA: TGTGCCAGCTCGGGACAGCGGGGGCAGCCCCAGCATTTT; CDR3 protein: CASSGQRGQPQHF
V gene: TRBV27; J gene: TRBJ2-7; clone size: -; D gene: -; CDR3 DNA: TGTGCCAGCAGTTCCCAACGCGGGGCCCGTGCCCGTTACGAGCAGTACTTC; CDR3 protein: CASSSQRGARARYEQYF
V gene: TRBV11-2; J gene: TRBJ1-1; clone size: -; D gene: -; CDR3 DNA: TGTGCCAGCAGCTTAGAGCCCTCCGAGGGCACTGAAGCTTTCTTT; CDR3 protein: CASSLEPSEGTEAFF
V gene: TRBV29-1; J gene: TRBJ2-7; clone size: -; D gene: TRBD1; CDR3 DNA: TGCAGCGTTGTCGCGGACAGGGGCTACGAGCAGTACTTC; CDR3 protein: CSVVADRGYEQYF
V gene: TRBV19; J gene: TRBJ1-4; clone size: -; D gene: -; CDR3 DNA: TGTGCCAGTAGTGAACACGCAGGGGACCTTAATGAAAAACTGTTTTTT; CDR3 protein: CASSEHAGDLNEKLFF
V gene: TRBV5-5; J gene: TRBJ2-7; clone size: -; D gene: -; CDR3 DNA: TGTGCCAGCAGCCCCATGGGGGTAGCGTTTACCTACGAGCAGTACTTC; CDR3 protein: CASSPMGVAFTYEQYF
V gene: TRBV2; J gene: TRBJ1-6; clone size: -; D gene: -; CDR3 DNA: TGTGCCAGCAGGGGGGACGGATCGGCACCCCTCCACTTT; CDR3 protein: CASRGDGSAPLHF
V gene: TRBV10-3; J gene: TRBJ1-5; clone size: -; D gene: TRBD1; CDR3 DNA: TGTGCCATCAGTGAGTCGGGCAGGGGGCCGGAGAGCAGCAATCAGCCCCAGCATTTT; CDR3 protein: CAISESGRGPESSNQPQHF
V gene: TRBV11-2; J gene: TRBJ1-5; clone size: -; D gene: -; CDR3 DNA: TGTGCCAGCAGCTTAGATCGTCGCCCCAATCAGCCCCAGCATTTT; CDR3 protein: CASSLDRRPNQPQHF